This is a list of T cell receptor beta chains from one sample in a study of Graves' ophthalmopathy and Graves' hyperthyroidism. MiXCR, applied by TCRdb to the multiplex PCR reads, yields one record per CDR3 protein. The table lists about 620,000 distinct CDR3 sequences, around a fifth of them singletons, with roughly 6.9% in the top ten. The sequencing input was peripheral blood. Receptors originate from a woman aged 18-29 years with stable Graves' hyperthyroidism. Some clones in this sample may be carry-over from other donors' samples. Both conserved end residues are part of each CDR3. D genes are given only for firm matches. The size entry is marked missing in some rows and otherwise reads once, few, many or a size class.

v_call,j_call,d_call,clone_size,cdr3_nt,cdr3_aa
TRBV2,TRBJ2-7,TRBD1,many,TGTGCCAGCATGAGGGACAGGACGGGCTACGAGCAGTACTTC,CASMRDRTGYEQYF
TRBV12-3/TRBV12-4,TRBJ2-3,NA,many,TGTGCCAGCAATAATCTTTGGGGGGGCGGGTACACAGATACGCAGTATTTT,CASNNLWGGGYTDTQYF
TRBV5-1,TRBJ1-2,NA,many,TGCGCCAGCAGCTTGGCCCTAGGTTCTAACTATGGCTACACCTTC,CASSLALGSNYGYTF
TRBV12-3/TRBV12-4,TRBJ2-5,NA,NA,TGTGCCAGCAGTATTACCGTGGGGACCCAGTACTTC,CASSITVGTQYF
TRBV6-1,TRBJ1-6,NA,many,TGTGCCAGCAGTCAACTTAATTCACCCCTCCACTTT,CASSQLNSPLHF
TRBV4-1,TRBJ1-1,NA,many,TGCGCCAGCAGCGGGGGGGCGGGAACTGAAGCTTTCTTT,CASSGGAGTEAFF
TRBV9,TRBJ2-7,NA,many,TGTGCCAGCAGCGTAGGAGGACAGTTGATCTACGAGCAGTACTTC,CASSVGGQLIYEQYF
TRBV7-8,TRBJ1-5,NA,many,TGTGCCAGCAGCTTACTGTGGTTGCAGCCCCAGCATTTT,CASSLLWLQPQHF
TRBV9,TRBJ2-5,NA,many,TGTGCCAGCAGCGCAGGAAAGACCCAGTACTTC,CASSAGKTQYF
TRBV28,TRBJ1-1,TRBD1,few,TGTGCCAGCAGTCGGGACAGGATAACGAACACTGAAGCTTTCTTT,CASSRDRITNTEAFF
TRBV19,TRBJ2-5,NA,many,TGTGCCAGTAGTATCCTGACGGGGTCACGGGAGACCCAGTACTTC,CASSILTGSRETQYF
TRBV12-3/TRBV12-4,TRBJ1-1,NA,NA,TGTGCCAGCAGTTTTGGATTGAACGCTGAAGCTTTCTTT,CASSFGLNAEAFF
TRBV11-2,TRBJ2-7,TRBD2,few,TGTGCCAGCAGCTTAGTGGCTAGCGGGACCTACGAGCAGTACTTC,CASSLVASGTYEQYF
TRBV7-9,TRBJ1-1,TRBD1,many,TGTGCCAGCAGCTGGGGACAGGCTAACACTGAAGCTTTCTTT,CASSWGQANTEAFF
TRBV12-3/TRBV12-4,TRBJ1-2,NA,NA,TGTGCCAGCAGTTTAGCGGGGTATGGCGATGGCTACACCTTC,CASSLAGYGDGYTF
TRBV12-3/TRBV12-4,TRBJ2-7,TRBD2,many,TGTGCCAGCAGTTTAGGACTAGCGGGGCAGTTATACGAGCAGTACTTC,CASSLGLAGQLYEQYF
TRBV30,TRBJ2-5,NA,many,TGTGCCTGGAGGACCGACCTGGCAGAGACCCAGTACTTC,CAWRTDLAETQYF
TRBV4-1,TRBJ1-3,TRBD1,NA,TGCGCCAGCAGCCAGGACGCGAGGACAGGGGCTACGGGAAACACCATATATTTT,CASSQDARTGATGNTIYF
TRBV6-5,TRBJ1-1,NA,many,TGTGCCAGCAGTTACTCGACGGGGGTTGGCACTGAAGCTTTCTTT,CASSYSTGVGTEAFF
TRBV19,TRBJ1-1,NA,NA,TGTGCCATTACTCGGGGTGCTGAAGCTTTCTTT,CAITRGAEAFF
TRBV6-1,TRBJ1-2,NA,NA,TGTGCCAGCAGCCACCCGGGGACCTGGGATACCTATGGCTACACCTTC,CASSHPGTWDTYGYTF
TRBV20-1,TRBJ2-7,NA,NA,TGCAGTGCTAGAGGGGTTTTGAGCTCCTACGAGCAGTACTTC,CSARGVLSSYEQYF
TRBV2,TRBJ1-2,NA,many,TGTGCCAGCAGTGATGGCACGGCACATAAAGGGGCGCGTCGGTTTTATGGCTACACCTTC,CASSDGTAHKGARRFYGYTF
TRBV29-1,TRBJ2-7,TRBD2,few,TGCAGCGTTGAAAGTCCCAGCGGGGTATTAGACGAGCAGTACTTC,CSVESPSGVLDEQYF
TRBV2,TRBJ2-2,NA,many,TGTGCCAGCAGTGAAAGAGTCAGGGACACCGGGGAGCTGTTTTTT,CASSERVRDTGELFF
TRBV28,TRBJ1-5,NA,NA,TGTGCCAGCAGTACCCAGACTTACGATTATCAGCCCCAGCATTTT,CASSTQTYDYQPQHF
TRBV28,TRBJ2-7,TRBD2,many,TGTGCCAGCAGTTTATTTACTAGCGGGTCCTACGAGCAGTACTTC,CASSLFTSGSYEQYF
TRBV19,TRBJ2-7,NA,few,TGTGCCAGTAGGATGGGACATGCGACCTACGAGCAGTACTTC,CASRMGHATYEQYF